A selection of T cell receptor beta chains follows, all from one sample in a study of cytomegalovirus exposure and HLA in healthy donors. Sequencing used immunoSEQ multiplex PCR; TCRdb keeps in-frame clones, though not all of them. The table includes roughly 350,000 clones, more than 80% detected once. Material: PBMCs. Receptors originate from a woman under 30 in good health and CMV-seronegative. CDR3s include the opening cysteine and the closing phenylalanine or tryptophan. A D gene is named only where the DNA matches it firmly. Rows give clone size only sometimes, using once, few, many, or a class for an expanded clone.

D gene	J gene	V gene	clone size	CDR3 DNA	CDR3 protein
TRBD1	TRBJ2-2	TRBV6-6	-	TGTGCCAGCACCCTACTGGGACAGACGAACACCGGGGAGCTGTTTTTT	CASTLLGQTNTGELFF
TRBD2	TRBJ2-1	TRBV19	few	TGTGCCAGTAGTAGACTAGCGGGAGTAGGTAGTGAGCAGTTCTTC	CASSRLAGVGSEQFF
TRBD1	TRBJ1-5	TRBV27	-	TGTGCCAGCAGCTCCTCGACAGGGGAGGTCAATCAGCCCCAGCATTTT	CASSSSTGEVNQPQHF
TRBD2	TRBJ2-1	TRBV7-9	-	TGTGCCAGCAGCTCAAGCGGGACTTACAATGAGCAGTTCTTC	CASSSSGTYNEQFF
-	TRBJ2-1	TRBV7-9	-	TGTGCCAGCAGAGCGGGACAGGCGAGCTCCTACAATGAGCAGTTCTTC	CASRAGQASSYNEQFF
-	TRBJ2-1	TRBV4-2	once	TGTGCCAGCAGCCCCGGTGGGGCCAATGAGCAGTTCTTC	CASSPGGANEQFF
-	TRBJ2-1	TRBV19	-	TGTGCCAGTAGTATAGGGGTAGGAGGGAGGAAGCAGTTCTTC	CASSIGVGGRKQFF
TRBD2	TRBJ2-1	TRBV6-4	-	TGTGCCAGCAGTCCCCGACTAGCAATCCCCTACAATGAGCAGTTCTTC	CASSPRLAIPYNEQFF
TRBD1	TRBJ2-7	TRBV28	-	TGTGCCAGCAGCTCCGTAGGGGGCAGGGGATATGGGGAGCAGTACTTC	CASSSVGGRGYGEQYF
-	TRBJ2-7	TRBV5-1	few	TGCGCCAGCAGCGCCGGGGCCTACGAGCAGTACTTC	CASSAGAYEQYF
TRBD2	TRBJ2-1	TRBV29-1	-	TGCAGCGCGGGGGGGACTACTAACAATGAGCAGTTCTTC	CSAGGTTNNEQFF
-	TRBJ2-3	TRBV10-3	-	TGTGCCATCAGCCCTTCCAGGGATACGCAGTATTTT	CAISPSRDTQYF
-	TRBJ2-7	TRBV30	-	TGTGCCTGGGGCACCGGCCACGACGGGGACGAGCAGTACTTC	CAWGTGHDGDEQYF
-	TRBJ1-1	TRBV6-6	-	TGTGCCAGCAGTTACGAGGGCCTCCCCGGGACTGAAGCTTTCTTT	CASSYEGLPGTEAFF
-	TRBJ2-3	TRBV7-3	-	TGTGCCAGCAGCTCCTCTTCTAGCACAGATACGCAGTATTTT	CASSSSSSTDTQYF
-	TRBJ1-5	TRBV6-1	-	TGTGCCAGCATCATGGGGGGGCCAAATCAGCCCCAGCATTTT	CASIMGGPNQPQHF
TRBD1	TRBJ1-1	TRBV6-4	-	TGTGCCACCCGTAGACAGGGGGAGGTGGAATCCTCTGAAGCTTTCTTT	CATRRQGEVESSEAFF
TRBD1	TRBJ1-1	TRBV7-9	-	TGTGCCAGCAGCTTAGATACAGGGGTAAACACTGAAGCTTTCTTT	CASSLDTGVNTEAFF
-	TRBJ2-5	TRBV7-9	few	TGTGCCAGCAGCTTAGGGCCAGAGACCCAGTACTTC	CASSLGPETQYF
-	TRBJ2-7	TRBV29-1	few	TGCAGCGTTGCGTTGGGGGGTTACGAGCAGTACTTC	CSVALGGYEQYF
-	TRBJ2-7	TRBV18	-	TGTGCCAGCTCACCGCTAGACCACTCCTACGAGCAGTACTTC	CASSPLDHSYEQYF
-	TRBJ2-3	TRBV6-6	few	TGTGCCAGCCGCCTAGGCGGGAACCTAAATACGCAGTATTTT	CASRLGGNLNTQYF
-	TRBJ2-7	TRBV7-9	-	TGTGCCAGCAGCCCGGGACTCTACGAGCAGTACTTC	CASSPGLYEQYF
-	TRBJ1-2	TRBV7-9	once	TGTGCCAGCAGCTTAGACAGTCCCTTAAACTATGGCTACACCTTC	CASSLDSPLNYGYTF
-	TRBJ1-2	TRBV18	few	TGTGCCAGCTCAGGGAGTCTTGACTATGGCTACACCTTC	CASSGSLDYGYTF
-	TRBJ1-5	TRBV6-1	-	TGTGCCAGCACAGGACACAGCAATCAGCCCCAGCATTTT	CASTGHSNQPQHF
-	TRBJ1-1	TRBV2	-	TGTGCCAGCAGTGCCGGGGTTAACACTGAAGCTTTCTTT	CASSAGVNTEAFF